This TCR beta chain was obtained from a study of beta chain features in type 1 diabetes. Overall study findings and caveats: In all four CD4+ subsets, TCRB CDR3 length was significantly, moderately reduced in type 1 diabetes.

CDR3 length equals 18 residues. Trimming at V came to 5 bases and at J to 6 bases, leaving 14 bases not matched to a gene. Germline-derived CDR1 and CDR2 are SGHVS and FQNEAQ. This clone was counted once. Its target is unknown. Reverse transcription of all isolated RNA meant that expressed TCRB transcripts were sequenced. The data were produced by immunoSEQ multiplex PCR, yet TCRdb's version contains in-frame clones alone and is incomplete. The profile shows 300,000 to 400,000 clones, around an eighth of them singletons. The chain couples TRBV7-8 to TRBJ2-1, with 12 bases identical to TRBD1. The TCR sequence derives from a woman younger than 30 with type 1 diabetes. Sequenced sample: naive CD4+ T cells from blood. The CDR3 loop reads CASSLRRPGQGAVNEQFF. The CDR3 DNA reads as TGTGCCAGCAGCCTCAGAAGACCGGGACAGGGGGCGGTCAATGAGCAGTTCTTC.